This TCR beta chain was sequenced for a study of vaccination effects on CD4 cells after COVID-19. At the level of the study: From two convalescent patients, samples were taken 16 days and one week before vaccination.

Note on this clone: The antigen remains unidentified.

Sequenced by immunoSEQ multiplex PCR; TCRdb stores in-frame clones only, minus some. Found here are under 55,000 clones, under 80% of them singletons; the top ten hold more than 30%. Before any sequencing was done, the ViraFEST assay used viral peptide pools to expand antigen-specific CD4+ T cells. Investigators separated out CD4+ T cells once around eleven days of culture had passed. By PCR, the person was confirmed to have had SARS-CoV-2 infection between March and December 2020. Cultures received IL-2 medium that replaced half the medium on days 3 and 7. Specimen: CD4+ T cells from PBMCs cultured with a peptide pool, collected before COVID-19 vaccination. The clonotype was recovered from a human donor who had a prior SARS-CoV-2 infection.

The CDR3 sequence: CASNAGLPQETQYF. The CDR3 region has the DNA TGTGCCAGTAATGCGGGACTACCACAAGAGACCCAGTACTTC. The gene calls are TRBV19 and TRBJ2-5; 7 bases map to TRBD2. V gave up 7 bases and J gave up 2 bases; unmatched junction bases: 7. The CDR3 consists of 14 residues. CDR1 is LNHDA, CDR2 SQIVND, per germline (reference sequence).